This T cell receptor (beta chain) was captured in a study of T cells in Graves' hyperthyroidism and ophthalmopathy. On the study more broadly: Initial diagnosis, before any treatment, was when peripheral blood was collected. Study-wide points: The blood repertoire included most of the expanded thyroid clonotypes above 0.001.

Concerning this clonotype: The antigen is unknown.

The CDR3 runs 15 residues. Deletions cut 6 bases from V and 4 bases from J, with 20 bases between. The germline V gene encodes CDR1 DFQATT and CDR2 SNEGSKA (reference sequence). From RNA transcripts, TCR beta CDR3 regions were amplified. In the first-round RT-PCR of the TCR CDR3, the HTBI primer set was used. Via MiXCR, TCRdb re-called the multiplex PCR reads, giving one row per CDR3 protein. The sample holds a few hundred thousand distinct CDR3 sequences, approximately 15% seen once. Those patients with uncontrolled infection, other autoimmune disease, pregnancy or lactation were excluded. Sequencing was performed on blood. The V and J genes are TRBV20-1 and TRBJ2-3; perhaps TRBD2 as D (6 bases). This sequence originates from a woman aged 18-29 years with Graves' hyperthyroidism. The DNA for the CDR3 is TGCAGTGCCCTTGGCCCACTAGCCGGGGCAGATACGCAGTATTTT. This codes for CSALGPLAGADTQYF.